A selection of T cell receptor beta chains follows, all from one sample in a study of spatial heterogeneity in lung cancer. TCRdb analysed the 5' RACE reads with MiXCR anew, one entry per CDR3 protein. The sample yields around 12,000 distinct CDR3 sequences, roughly 7% seen once. Material: lung tumor tissue, obtained at surgery. The receptors derive from a female donor with early-stage non-small cell lung cancer. The CDR3 runs from the conserved cysteine through the conserved F or W. D genes are given only for firm matches. Where a row states a size, it is once, few, many or the class of an expanded clone; other rows omit it.

TRBJ2-1,many,TRBD2,TRBV5-5,TGTGCCAGCAGCTTGTCGGTAGCGGGGTACAATGAGCAGTTCTTC,CASSLSVAGYNEQFF
TRBJ1-2,NA,NA,TRBV12-3/TRBV12-4,TGTGCCAGCAGCGGGACGCCGACTAACTATGGCTACACCTTC,CASSGTPTNYGYTF
TRBJ2-6,NA,NA,TRBV5-1,TGCGCCAGCAGCTTGGCCGCGGTCTCTGGGGCCAACGTCCTGACTTTC,CASSLAAVSGANVLTF
TRBJ1-5,medium-sized,NA,TRBV6-1,TGTGCCAGCAGTGCCTTCCGACGGGGGGCAAGTCAGCCCCAGCATTTT,CASSAFRRGASQPQHF
TRBJ1-6,medium-sized,NA,TRBV28,TGTGCCAGCAGTTTTGGCGATTCACCCCTCCACTTT,CASSFGDSPLHF
TRBJ1-4,many,NA,TRBV7-9,TGTGCCAGCAGCTTTAAAGATGGCCAACTGTTTTTT,CASSFKDGQLFF
TRBJ2-6,medium-sized,NA,TRBV20-1,TGCAGTGCTAGGGCACAGGGTAACTCTGGGGCCAACGTCCTGACTTTC,CSARAQGNSGANVLTF
TRBJ2-4,medium-sized,NA,TRBV5-1,TGCGCCAGCAGCTCGACCGGGCCCCTGCAGAACATTCAGTACTTC,CASSSTGPLQNIQYF
TRBJ1-1,many,TRBD1,TRBV29-1,TGCAGCGTTAAACCCCGACAGGGGAACACTGAAGCTTTCTTT,CSVKPRQGNTEAFF
TRBJ1-1,many,NA,TRBV5-1,TGCGCCAGCAGCCTCAGAACATCCCCCAACACTGAAGCTTTCTTT,CASSLRTSPNTEAFF
TRBJ2-2,many,TRBD2,TRBV20-1,TGCAGTGCTAGGACTAGCGCGAACACCGGGGAGCTGTTTTTT,CSARTSANTGELFF
TRBJ2-1,NA,NA,TRBV7-2,TGTGCCAGCAGCTTAGCGGGAGGTTACAATGAGCAGTTCTTC,CASSLAGGYNEQFF
TRBJ2-7,medium-sized,NA,TRBV15,TGTGCCACCAGCAGAGTCGAGGATCGGGGCGAGCAGTACTTC,CATSRVEDRGEQYF
TRBJ1-6,medium-sized,NA,TRBV20-1,TGCAGTGCTAGGGATCCCTACCGGACAGCTAAGGATTCACCCCTCCACTTT,CSARDPYRTAKDSPLHF
TRBJ2-5,many,TRBD2,TRBV25-1,TGTGCCAGCAGTGCCTCTAGCGGAAGAAGCCAAGAGACCCAGTACTTC,CASSASSGRSQETQYF
TRBJ1-1,NA,NA,TRBV7-2,TGTGCCAGCAGCTTCTCAACAGGGCCTGAAGCTTTCTTT,CASSFSTGPEAFF
TRBJ2-1,many,TRBD2,TRBV19,TGTGCCAGTACAAGTGGGAGGGGTTCGGTTAATGAGCAGTTCTTC,CASTSGRGSVNEQFF
TRBJ1-2,many,NA,TRBV20-1,TGCAGTGCTAGAGAAGGCAGCTTAAGAGGCTACACCTTC,CSAREGSLRGYTF
TRBJ2-1,many,TRBD2,TRBV24-1,TGTGCCACCAGTGACCCCGGTAGCGGGCGGAACAATGAGCAGTTCTTC,CATSDPGSGRNNEQFF
TRBJ1-4,NA,TRBD1,TRBV12-3/TRBV12-4,TGTGCCAGCAGTTCCGGGACAGAGAATGAAAAACTGTTTTTT,CASSSGTENEKLFF
TRBJ1-2,medium-sized,NA,TRBV7-9,TGTGCCAGCAGCTTAACGACAGCGAACTATGGCTACACCTTC,CASSLTTANYGYTF
TRBJ2-7,NA,TRBD1,TRBV7-2,TGTGCCACCCGGACAGGTTCCTACGAGCAGTACTTC,CATRTGSYEQYF
TRBJ2-4,few,NA,TRBV28,TGTGCCAGCACCCATCTAGCCAAAAACATTCAGTACTTC,CASTHLAKNIQYF
TRBJ2-5,many,TRBD1,TRBV5-5,TGTGCCAGCAGCAGGACAGGGTTACAAGAGACCCAGTACTTC,CASSRTGLQETQYF
TRBJ2-7,many,NA,TRBV7-2,TGTGCCAGCAGCCTAGGGGTTCTCTACGAGCAGTACTTC,CASSLGVLYEQYF
TRBJ1-2,medium-sized,NA,TRBV12-3/TRBV12-4,TGTGCCAGCAGTCCAAGGGCCCAGGTCTATGGCTACACCTTC,CASSPRAQVYGYTF
TRBJ2-3,many,TRBD1,TRBV25-1,TGTGCCAGCAGGGGACAGGCAGATACGCAGTATTTT,CASRGQADTQYF
TRBJ2-5,medium-sized,NA,TRBV20-1,TGCAGTGCTAGACCGGGACGGGCTGGAGAGACCCAGTACTTC,CSARPGRAGETQYF
TRBJ2-7,many,TRBD2,TRBV4-3,TGCGCCAGCAGCCAGGAACTAGCGGGCTCGAGGGAGCAGTACTTC,CASSQELAGSREQYF
TRBJ1-2,NA,NA,TRBV28,TGTGCCAGCAGTTTACGGCAGTATGGCTACACCTTC,CASSLRQYGYTF
TRBJ1-5,NA,NA,TRBV6-1,TGTGCCAGCAGTGCGGCGGGGGGCTATAGCAATCAGCCCCAGCATTTT,CASSAAGGYSNQPQHF
TRBJ1-4,many,NA,TRBV7-9,TGTGCCAGCAGCTTAGTAGGCGAAAAACTGTTTTTT,CASSLVGEKLFF
TRBJ1-1,medium-sized,TRBD1,TRBV5-1,TGCGCCAGCAGCCAGACAGGGAGAGAAACTGAAGCTTTCTTT,CASSQTGRETEAFF
TRBJ2-5,many,NA,TRBV5-5,TGTGCCAGCAGCTTGTACCAAGAGACCCAGTACTTC,CASSLYQETQYF
TRBJ1-5,many,TRBD1,TRBV4-2,TGTGCCAGCAGCCGCATAGACAGGGAAGATCAGCCCCAGCATTTT,CASSRIDREDQPQHF
TRBJ1-2,NA,NA,TRBV9,TGTGCCAGCAGCGGGGGGGACACCCTACTTGCTATTGGCTACACCTTC,CASSGGDTLLAIGYTF
TRBJ2-3,many,TRBD2,TRBV11-3,TGTGCCAGCAGCTTAGGTCTAGCGGGAGCAGATACGCAGTATTTT,CASSLGLAGADTQYF
TRBJ1-1,few,TRBD1,TRBV28,TGTGCCAGCACCGAAGGGGGCGGGCTTGGGAACACTGAAGCTTTCTTT,CASTEGGGLGNTEAFF
TRBJ2-7,medium-sized,TRBD2,TRBV7-2,TGTGCCAGCAGAGGGACTAGCGACTCTTCCTACGAGCAGTACTTC,CASRGTSDSSYEQYF
TRBJ2-1,many,TRBD2,TRBV18,TGTGCCAGCTCACCGGCACTAGCGGGCAATGAGCAGTTCTTC,CASSPALAGNEQFF
TRBJ2-7,many,NA,TRBV18,TGTGCCAGCTCACCGAGGATCGGCGCCGTCTACGAGCAGTACTTC,CASSPRIGAVYEQYF
TRBJ1-1,medium-sized,NA,TRBV27,TGTGCCAGCTGGATCGGGGGGCGGAGGTACACTGAAGCTTTCTTT,CASWIGGRRYTEAFF
TRBJ2-5,many,NA,TRBV6-5,TGTGCCAGCAGTTACTCTCCCGGGCAAGAGACCCAGTACTTC,CASSYSPGQETQYF
TRBJ1-2,many,TRBD1,TRBV20-1,TGCAGTGCTAGAGCCCAGGCCAGGGGGCGGATTGGCTACACCTTC,CSARAQARGRIGYTF
TRBJ2-5,many,NA,TRBV20-1,TGCAGTGCTGCAGTGGGGCAAGAGACCCAGTACTTC,CSAAVGQETQYF
TRBJ2-7,medium-sized,NA,TRBV7-2,TGTGCCAGCAGCCCGAGGGGAGAGGCCGAGCAGTACTTC,CASSPRGEAEQYF
TRBJ2-7,many,NA,TRBV19,TGTGCCACCGCCGGGCGGGGAACTGTTAAGTACGAGCAGTACTTC,CATAGRGTVKYEQYF
TRBJ2-7,many,NA,TRBV7-8,TGTGCCAGCAGCTTACTCCACGGAGCCGAGCAGTACTTC,CASSLLHGAEQYF
TRBJ2-1,NA,TRBD2,TRBV5-1,TGCGCCAGCAGGCCACTAGCGGGAGGGCCTTATGAGCAGTTCTTC,CASRPLAGGPYEQFF
TRBJ1-1,many,NA,TRBV6-4,TGTGCCAGCAGTGCATCAGCATCCGGGGGCACTGAAGCTTTCTTT,CASSASASGGTEAFF
TRBJ2-1,many,TRBD1,TRBV7-8,TGTGCCAGCAGCCCATACAGGGGACCAGGGAATGAGCAGTTCTTC,CASSPYRGPGNEQFF
TRBJ2-3,medium-sized,NA,TRBV7-2,TGTGCCAGCAGCCCTAGGGAGGCAGGGAGCACAGATACGCAGTATTTT,CASSPREAGSTDTQYF
TRBJ1-5,many,NA,TRBV20-1,TGCAGTGCCACCCGACGGGCAAAGGGGCAGCCCCAGCATTTT,CSATRRAKGQPQHF
TRBJ1-2,medium-sized,NA,TRBV28,TGTGCCAGCAGCTCGACTAACTATGGCTACACCTTC,CASSSTNYGYTF
TRBJ1-2,NA,TRBD1,TRBV28,TGTGCCAGCGGTACTCCGGGACAGGGGATGCGTGGCTACACCTTC,CASGTPGQGMRGYTF
TRBJ1-6,many,NA,TRBV4-3,TGCGCCAGCAGCCACACTCTTTCTCGTGATTCACCCCTCCACTTT,CASSHTLSRDSPLHF
TRBJ2-1,many,TRBD2,TRBV30,TGTGCCTGGAGTGTAGATAGCGGGGGCGATGAGCAGTTCTTC,CAWSVDSGGDEQFF
TRBJ1-2,many,NA,TRBV2,TGTGCCAGCAGAATACAGGGAGGCTACACCTTC,CASRIQGGYTF
TRBJ2-6,few,NA,TRBV27,TGTGCCACCAAGACCGGGCCTAGCTCTGGGGCCAACGTCCTGACTTTC,CATKTGPSSGANVLTF